Below are 16 T cell receptor beta chains sequenced from a single sample in a study of blood T cell repertoires in COVID-19. TCRdb keeps only in-frame clones here, not all; method: immunoSEQ multiplex PCR. This sample has over 90,000 clones, with 90% found just once. Sequenced: peripheral blood. Source of these receptors: a man in his fifties with acute or convalescent COVID-19.

The chain carries TRBV6-6 and TRBJ2-1, with TRBD2 matching over 11 bases. V shed 2 bases, J shed 6 bases, and the junction held 6 bases outside the gene matches. The CDR3 sequence is 16 residues long. Germline CDR1 and CDR2: MNHNY and SVGAGI (reference sequence). In DNA form, the CDR3 reads TGTGCCAGCAGTTACAGCCTAGCGGGAGGTGGCAATGAGCAGTTCTTC. It translates to CASSYSLAGGGNEQFF.

The chain is built from TRBV4-1 and TRBJ2-7; 9 bases align to TRBD2. Germline V gene sequence: CDR1 MGHRA, CDR2 YSYEKL. The CDR3 runs 15 residues. J was trimmed by 6 bases and V by 1 base; bases with no gene match: 7. The CDR3 loop reads CASSQGDSGSAEQYF. The CDR3 DNA is TGCGCCAGCAGCCAAGGGGATAGCGGGAGTGCCGAGCAGTACTTC.

On this clone: The sample has other DNA sequences that encode this CDR3 too. This chain links TRBV24-1 with TRBJ2-3; 8 positions match TRBD2. Germline V gene data show CDR1 as KGHDR and CDR2 as SFDVKD. CDR3 size: 15 residues. The ends lost 4 bases at V and 1 base at J; junction bases unmatched: 3. The CDR3 region has the DNA TGTGCCACCAGTGACTCCGGGAGGGGCACAGATACGCAGTATTTT. It encodes CATSDSGRGTDTQYF.

This chain links TRBV5-6 with TRBJ1-5; D is perhaps TRBD1 (5 bases). The CDR3 has 16 amino acids. The V gene lost 0 bases and the J gene lost 2 bases, with 12 bases spanning the gap. Germline loops: CDR1 SGHDT, CDR2 YYEEEE. CDR3 nucleotides: TGTGCCAGCAGCTTGGGGAGGGGAGTCGGCAATCAGCCCCAGCATTTT. Translated, it gives CASSLGRGVGNQPQHF.

The rearrangement links TRBV19 to TRBJ2-1; possible D gene TRBD2, 6 bases. Germline V gives CDR1 LNHDA, CDR2 SQIVND (reference sequence). CDR3 length equals 15 residues. Trimming removed 3 bases from V and 5 bases from J, with 14 bases in between. This CDR3 is CASSIPGVFNNEQFF. CDR3 nucleotide sequence: TGTGCCAGTAGTATTCCGGGGGTATTCAACAATGAGCAGTTCTTC.

The V gene is TRBV4-1, the J gene TRBJ1-2, with TRBD1 matching 8 bases. CDR1 MGHRA and CDR2 YSYEKL come from the germline V gene. The CDR3 totals 16 residues. V shed 4 bases, J shed 8 bases, and the junction held 15 bases outside the gene matches. CDR3 nucleotide sequence: TGCGCCAGCAGCCTAAGCGGGCAGGGGGCCTATTTAGGCTACACCTTC. Amino acid sequence: CASSLSGQGAYLGYTF.

This clone appeared a single time. This sequence joins TRBV7-6 and TRBJ2-1; TRBD2 agrees at 8 bases. This CDR3 region has 16 residues. The germline CDR1 and CDR2 sequences are SGHVS and FNYEAQ. After removal of 5 bases from V and 2 bases from J, the junction contained 8 bases not matched to a gene. Here the CDR3 DNA reads TGTGCCAGCAGCAGAGTAGCGGGACTCGCCTACAATGAGCAGTTCTTC. It is translated as CASSRVAGLAYNEQFF. Full variable domain (rest looked up from reference TRBV7-6 and TRBJ2-1): GAGVSQSPRYKVTKRGQDVALRCDPISGHVSLYWYRQALGQGPEFLTYFNYEAQQDKSGLPNDRFSAERPEGSISTLTIQRTEQRDSAMYRCASSRVAGLAYNEQFFGPGTRLTVL.

This clone was recorded only once. The chain links TRBV24-1 to TRBJ2-5; D is uncertain. The germline V gene has CDR1 KGHDR and CDR2 SFDVKD. V was pared by 5 bases and J by 5 bases, with 5 bases between. The CDR3 has 11 amino acids. The CDR3: CATSARETQYF. As DNA, the CDR3 is TGTGCCACCAGTGCCCGGGAGACCCAGTACTTC.

J is TRBJ2-3 and V is TRBV11-2, with a tentative D call TRBD2 (5 bases). The V gene's germline CDR1 is SGHAT and CDR2 FQNNGV. The CDR3 extends over 16 amino acids. With 6 bases removed from V and 4 bases from J, the gap between germline ends came to 20 bases. In DNA, the CDR3 is TGTGCCAGCAGTCTCCGAGGCCGTTCGCGGGCAGATACGCAGTATTTT. Protein: CASSLRGRSRADTQYF.

Worth noting for this clone: Within the sample, other DNA sequences also encode this same CDR3. This sequence joins TRBV24-1 and TRBJ2-3; possible D gene TRBD2, 5 bases. The CDR3 contains 14 residues. Between the trimmed V and J ends, which lost 4 bases and 1 base, there was a span of 8 bases. The germline gives CDR1 KGHDR, CDR2 SFDVKD. The CDR3 spells CATSDPGGTDTQYF. DNA for the CDR3: TGTGCCACCAGTGACCCCGGGGGCACAGATACGCAGTATTTT.

This clone was detected only once. The chain employs TRBV7-2 and TRBJ1-5; D is undetermined. This CDR3 contains 14 residues. The V end lost 1 base, the J end lost 0 bases, and 4 bases lay between the germline ends. Per the germline V gene, CDR1 is SGHTA and CDR2 is FQGNSA. The CDR3: CASSLDFSNQPQHF. The CDR3 bases are TGTGCCAGCAGCTTAGACTTTAGCAATCAGCCCCAGCATTTT.

The chain joins TRBV3-1 (or the pseudogene TRBV3-2) to TRBJ2-7; possibly TRBD2 for D (6 bases). Deletions cut 4 bases from V and 5 bases from J, with 15 bases between. The germline V gene has CDR1 LGHDT and CDR2 YNNKEL (reference sequence). The CDR3 has 14 amino acids. The CDR3 DNA follows: TGTGCCAGCAGCCTTAGCGGAATCAGGAACGAGCAGTACTTC. The encoded protein is CASSLSGIRNEQYF.

V is TRBV19 and J is TRBJ1-6, with D unclear. This CDR3 is built from 12 residues. V was pared by 3 bases and J by 11 bases, with 8 bases between. Germline CDR1 reads LNHDA; CDR2 reads SQIVND (reference sequence). DNA for the CDR3: TGTGCCAGTAGTATCGGTGAGGCACCCCTCCACTTT. It codes for CASSIGEAPLHF. Variable domain in full (rest from reference TRBV19 and TRBJ1-6): DGGITQSPKYLFRKEGQNVTLSCEQNLNHDAMYWYRQDPGQGLRLIYYSQIVNDFQKGDIAEGYSVSREKKESFPLTVTSAQKNPTAFYLCASSIGEAPLHFGNGTRLTVT.

This clone was picked up one time. V usage is TRBV7-8 and J usage is TRBJ2-3, with 11 bases identical to TRBD2. The CDR3 spans 16 residues. Looked up from germline, CDR1 is SGHVS and CDR2 is FQNEAQ. With V trimmed by 3 bases and J by 4 bases, 6 bases remained unmatched. CDR3 in DNA: TGTGCCAGCAGCTTCCCACTAGCGGGAGTATCAGATACGCAGTATTTT. This gives the protein CASSFPLAGVSDTQYF. The full variable domain, completed using reference TRBV7-8 and TRBJ2-3, is GAGVSQSPRYKVAKRGQDVALRCDPISGHVSLFWYQQALGQGPEFLTYFQNEAQLDKSGLPSDRFFAERPEGSVSTLKIQRTQQEDSAVYLCASSFPLAGVSDTQYFGPGTRLTVL.

The chain couples TRBV6-2 or TRBV6-3 to TRBJ1-1, with unresolved D. Per germline, CDR1 MNHEY and CDR2 SVGEGT. V dropped 0 bases and J dropped 4 bases, with 9 bases sitting between them. The CDR3 extends over 14 amino acids. The CDR3 protein is CASSYSGEGTEAFF. Written as DNA, the CDR3 is TGTGCCAGCAGTTACTCCGGCGAGGGCACTGAAGCTTTCTTT.

The chain carries TRBV6-5 and TRBJ1-5; the D gene is possibly TRBD1 (6 bases). Germline-derived CDR1 and CDR2 are MNHEY and SVGAGI. V lost 8 bases, J lost 6 bases, and 14 bases lay in between. The CDR3 length is 13 residues. The CDR3 loop reads CASSRGEGQPQHF. The CDR3 DNA follows: TGTGCCAGCTCAAGGGGGGAGGGTCAGCCCCAGCATTTT.